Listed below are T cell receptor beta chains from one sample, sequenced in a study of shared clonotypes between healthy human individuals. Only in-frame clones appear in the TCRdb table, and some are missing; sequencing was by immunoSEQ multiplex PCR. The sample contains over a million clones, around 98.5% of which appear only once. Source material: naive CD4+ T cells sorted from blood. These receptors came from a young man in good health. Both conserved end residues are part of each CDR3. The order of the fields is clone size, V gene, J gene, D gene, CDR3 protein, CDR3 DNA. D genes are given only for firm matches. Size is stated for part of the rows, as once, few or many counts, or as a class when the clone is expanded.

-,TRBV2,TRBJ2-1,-,CASSEEGLSYNEQFF,TGTGCCAGCAGTGAAGAGGGCTTATCCTACAATGAGCAGTTCTTC
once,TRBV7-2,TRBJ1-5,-,CASSLEVNQPQHF,TGTGCCAGCAGCTTAGAAGTCAATCAGCCCCAGCATTTT
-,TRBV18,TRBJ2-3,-,CASSPSPGVVDTQYF,TGTGCCAGCTCGCCCAGCCCCGGGGTCGTAGATACGCAGTATTTT
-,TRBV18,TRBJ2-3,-,CASSRTASSTDTQYF,TGTGCCAGCTCCAGGACGGCGTCTAGCACAGATACGCAGTATTTT
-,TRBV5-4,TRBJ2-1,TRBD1,CASSLGQGTPNYNEQFF,TGTGCCAGCAGCTTGGGACAGGGGACACCTAATTACAATGAGCAGTTCTTC
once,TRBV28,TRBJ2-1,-,CASKGSGQGGNEQFF,TGTGCCAGCAAGGGTTCGGGTCAGGGGGGAAATGAGCAGTTCTTC
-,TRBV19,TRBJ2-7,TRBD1,CASSDRGQGAYEQYF,TGTGCCAGTAGCGATAGGGGACAGGGGGCCTACGAGCAGTACTTC
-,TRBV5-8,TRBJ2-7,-,CASSWPGHGFYEQYF,TGTGCCAGCAGCTGGCCGGGACACGGATTCTACGAGCAGTACTTC
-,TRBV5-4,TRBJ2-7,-,CASSLNSPYEQYF,TGTGCCAGCAGCTTGAATAGCCCCTACGAGCAGTACTTC
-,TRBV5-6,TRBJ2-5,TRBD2,CASSFWRGIQETQYF,TGTGCCAGCAGCTTCTGGCGGGGGATTCAAGAGACCCAGTACTTC
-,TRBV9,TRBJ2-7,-,CASSPPFKPYEQYF,TGTGCCAGCAGCCCCCCCTTTAAGCCCTACGAGCAGTACTTC
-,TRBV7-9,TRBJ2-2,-,CASSPGVTGELFF,TGTGCCAGCAGCCCCGGGGTGACCGGGGAGCTGTTTTTT
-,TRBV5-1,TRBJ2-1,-,CASSFGSSSYNEQFF,TGCGCCAGCAGCTTTGGGTCCAGCTCCTACAATGAGCAGTTCTTC
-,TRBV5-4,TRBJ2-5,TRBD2,CASSSVSGLAKETQYF,TGTGCCAGCAGCTCGGTATCGGGACTAGCTAAAGAGACCCAGTACTTC
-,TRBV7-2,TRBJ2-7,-,CASSLAHGTLAEQYF,TGTGCCAGCAGCTTAGCCCATGGGACATTGGCCGAGCAGTACTTC
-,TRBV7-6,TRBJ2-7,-,CASSSGPSYEQYF,TGTGCCAGCAGCTCGGGACCCTCCTACGAGCAGTACTTC
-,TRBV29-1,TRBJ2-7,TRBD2,CSVVLAGDPYEQYF,TGCAGCGTTGTCCTAGCGGGAGATCCCTACGAGCAGTACTTC
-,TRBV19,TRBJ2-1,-,CASSPTGLFENEQFF,TGTGCCAGTTCTCCAACTGGACTATTCGAAAATGAGCAGTTCTTC
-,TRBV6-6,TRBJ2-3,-,CASSPPGTPDTQYF,TGTGCCAGCAGCCCCCCCGGGACCCCAGATACGCAGTATTTT
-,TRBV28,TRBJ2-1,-,CASSLLLGAGLYNEQFF,TGTGCCAGCAGTTTATTACTCGGTGCGGGGCTCTACAATGAGCAGTTCTTC
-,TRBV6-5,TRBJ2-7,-,CASSYYSAGTYEQYF,TGTGCCAGCAGTTATTATTCGGCAGGGACCTACGAGCAGTACTTC
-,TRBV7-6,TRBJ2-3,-,CASSLGTDTQYF,TGTGCCAGCAGCTTGGGTACAGATACGCAGTATTTT
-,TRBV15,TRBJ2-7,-,CATSRDVDLTYEQYF,TGTGCCACCAGCAGAGATGTGGACCTAACCTACGAGCAGTACTTC
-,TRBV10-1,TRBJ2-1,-,CASTAAGRDEQFF,TGCGCCAGCACCGCTGCAGGCCGGGATGAGCAGTTCTTC
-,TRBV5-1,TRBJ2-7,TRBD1,CASSVGDSSYHEQYF,TGCGCCAGCAGCGTGGGGGACAGCTCCTACCACGAGCAGTACTTC
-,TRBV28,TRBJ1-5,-,CASSQRLMGSPQPQHF,TGTGCCAGCAGCCAAAGGCTCATGGGCTCCCCTCAGCCCCAGCATTTT
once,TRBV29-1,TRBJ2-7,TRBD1,CSVLGGHEQYF,TGCAGCGTGCTAGGGGGCCACGAGCAGTACTTC
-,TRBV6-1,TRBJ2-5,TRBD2,CASQSSGRAETQYF,TGTGCCAGCCAAAGTAGCGGGAGGGCGGAGACCCAGTACTTC
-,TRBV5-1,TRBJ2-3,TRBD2,CASSLQAGVTDTQYF,TGCGCCAGCAGCTTGCAAGCGGGGGTCACAGATACGCAGTATTTT
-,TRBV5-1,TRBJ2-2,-,CASSLIGRTGELFF,TGCGCCAGCAGCTTAATCGGGAGAACCGGGGAGCTGTTTTTT
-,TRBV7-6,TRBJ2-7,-,CASSSPAGGRNEQYF,TGTGCCAGCAGCTCACCTGCCGGGGGGCGGAACGAGCAGTACTTC
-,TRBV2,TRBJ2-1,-,CASSERLDYNEQFF,TGTGCCAGCAGTGAAAGGCTAGATTACAATGAGCAGTTCTTC
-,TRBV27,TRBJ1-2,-,CASSFVSGRGGYGYTF,TGTGCCAGCAGTTTCGTCTCGGGCAGGGGTGGGTATGGCTACACCTTC
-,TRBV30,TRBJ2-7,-,CAWSVGRGHEQYF,TGTGCCTGGAGTGTTGGCAGGGGCCACGAGCAGTACTTC
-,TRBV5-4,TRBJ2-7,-,CASSLVGTPGEF,TGTGCCAGCAGCTTGGTTGGGACACCCGGTGAGTTC
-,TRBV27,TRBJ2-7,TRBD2,CASSLLAGGSSYEQYF,TGTGCCAGCAGTTTACTAGCGGGAGGAAGCTCCTACGAGCAGTACTTC
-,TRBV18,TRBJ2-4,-,CASSPLGPSDSQAKNIQYF,TGTGCCAGCTCACCACTCGGACCATCGGACAGCCAAGCCAAAAACATTCAGTACTTC
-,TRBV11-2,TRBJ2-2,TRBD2,CASSLKGSGGRTGELFF,TGTGCCAGCAGCTTAAAGGGGTCGGGAGGGAGGACCGGGGAGCTGTTTTTT
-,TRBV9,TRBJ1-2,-,CASSVEGEGIGYTF,TGTGCCAGCAGCGTCGAGGGAGAGGGGATTGGCTACACCTTC
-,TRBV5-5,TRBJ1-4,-,CASSPTNEKLFF,TGTGCCAGCAGCCCGACTAATGAAAAACTGTTTTTT